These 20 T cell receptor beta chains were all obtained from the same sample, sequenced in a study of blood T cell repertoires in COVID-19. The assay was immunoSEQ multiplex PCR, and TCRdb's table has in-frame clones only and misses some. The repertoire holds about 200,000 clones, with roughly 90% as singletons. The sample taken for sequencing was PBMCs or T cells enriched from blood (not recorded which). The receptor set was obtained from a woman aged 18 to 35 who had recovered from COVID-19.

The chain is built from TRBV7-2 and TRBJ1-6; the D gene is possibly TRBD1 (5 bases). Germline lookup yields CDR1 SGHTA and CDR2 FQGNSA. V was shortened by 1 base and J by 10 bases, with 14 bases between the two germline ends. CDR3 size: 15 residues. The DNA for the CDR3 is TGTGCCAGCAGCTTAGGAGTCCAGGGTAACTCACCCCTCCACTTT. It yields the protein CASSLGVQGNSPLHF.

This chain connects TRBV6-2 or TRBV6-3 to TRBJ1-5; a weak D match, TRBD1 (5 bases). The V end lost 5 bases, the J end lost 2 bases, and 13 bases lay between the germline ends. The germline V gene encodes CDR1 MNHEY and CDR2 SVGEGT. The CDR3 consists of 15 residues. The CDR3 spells CASSTGLAGNQPQHF. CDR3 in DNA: TGTGCCAGCAGTACAGGATTAGCCGGCAATCAGCCCCAGCATTTT.

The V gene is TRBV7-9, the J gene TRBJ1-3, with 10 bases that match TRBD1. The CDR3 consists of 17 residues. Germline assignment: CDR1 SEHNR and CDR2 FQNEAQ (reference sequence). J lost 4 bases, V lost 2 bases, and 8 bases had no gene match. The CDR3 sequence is CASSLPGTGARGNTIYF. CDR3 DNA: TGTGCCAGCAGCTTACCCGGGACAGGGGCCCGAGGAAACACCATATATTTT. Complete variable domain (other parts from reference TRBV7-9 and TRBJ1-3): DTGVSQNPRHKITKRGQNVTFRCDPISEHNRLYWYRQTLGQGPEFLTYFQNEAQLEKSRLLSDRFSAERPKGSFSTLEIQRTEQGDSAMYLCASSLPGTGARGNTIYFGEGSWLTVV.

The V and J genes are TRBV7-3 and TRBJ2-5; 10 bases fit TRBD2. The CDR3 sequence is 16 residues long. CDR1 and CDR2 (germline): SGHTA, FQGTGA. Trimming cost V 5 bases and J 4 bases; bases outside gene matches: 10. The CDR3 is CASSPGLAAPRETQYF. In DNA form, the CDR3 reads TGTGCCAGCAGCCCTGGACTAGCGGCCCCCCGAGAGACCCAGTACTTC.

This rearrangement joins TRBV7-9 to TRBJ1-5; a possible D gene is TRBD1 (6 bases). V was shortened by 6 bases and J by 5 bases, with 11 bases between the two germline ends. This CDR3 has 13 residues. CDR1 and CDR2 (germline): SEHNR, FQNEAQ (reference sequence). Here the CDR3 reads CASSSDSDQPQHF. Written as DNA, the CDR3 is TGTGCCAGCAGTTCGGACAGCGATCAGCCCCAGCATTTT.

CDR3 amino acids: CASSTRGEQYF. The CDR3 DNA reads as TGTGCCAGCAGCACTAGGGGGGAGCAGTACTTC. The V call is TRBV21-1, the J call TRBJ2-7; TRBD1, the D gene given by the table, was not confirmed from the DNA. TRBV21-1 is given as a pseudogene. The CDR3 contains 11 residues.

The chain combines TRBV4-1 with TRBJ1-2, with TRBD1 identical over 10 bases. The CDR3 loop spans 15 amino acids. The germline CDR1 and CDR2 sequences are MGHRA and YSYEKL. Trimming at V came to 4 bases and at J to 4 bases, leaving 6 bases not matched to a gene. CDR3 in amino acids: CASSRGQGGSYGYTF. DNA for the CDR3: TGCGCCAGCAGCCGAGGACAGGGGGGGAGCTATGGCTACACCTTC.

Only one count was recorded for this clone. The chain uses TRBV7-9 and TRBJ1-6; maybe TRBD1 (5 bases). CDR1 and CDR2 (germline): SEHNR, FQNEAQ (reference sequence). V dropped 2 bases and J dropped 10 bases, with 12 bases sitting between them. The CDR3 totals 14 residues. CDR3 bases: TGTGCCAGCAGCTTAAATACAGGTTTATCACCCCTCCACTTT. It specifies CASSLNTGLSPLHF. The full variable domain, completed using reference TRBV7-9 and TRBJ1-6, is DTGVSQNPRHKITKRGQNVTFRCDPISEHNRLYWYRQTLGQGPEFLTYFQNEAQLEKSRLLSDRFSAERPKGSFSTLEIQRTEQGDSAMYLCASSLNTGLSPLHFGNGTRLTVT.

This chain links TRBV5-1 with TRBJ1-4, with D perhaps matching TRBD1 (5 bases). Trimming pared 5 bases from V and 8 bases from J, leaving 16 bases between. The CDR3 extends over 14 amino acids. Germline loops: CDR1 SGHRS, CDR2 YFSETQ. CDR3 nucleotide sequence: TGCGCCAGCAGTAGGGGCGCGGGGTCCGAAAAACTGTTTTTT. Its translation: CASSRGAGSEKLFF.

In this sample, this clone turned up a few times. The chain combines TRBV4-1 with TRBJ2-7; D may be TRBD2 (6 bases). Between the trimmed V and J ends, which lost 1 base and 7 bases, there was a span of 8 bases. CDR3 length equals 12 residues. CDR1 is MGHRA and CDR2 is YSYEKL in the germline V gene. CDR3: CASSQGAGEQYF. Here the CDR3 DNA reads TGCGCCAGCAGCCAAGGGGCGGGGGAGCAGTACTTC.

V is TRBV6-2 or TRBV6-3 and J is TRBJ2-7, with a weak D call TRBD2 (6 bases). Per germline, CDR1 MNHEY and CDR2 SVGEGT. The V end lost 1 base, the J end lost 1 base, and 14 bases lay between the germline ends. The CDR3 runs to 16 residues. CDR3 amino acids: CASSYLRRAPSYEQYF. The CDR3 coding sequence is TGTGCCAGCAGTTACTTGAGGAGGGCCCCTTCCTACGAGCAGTACTTC.

CDR3: CASSVEAGGRYEQYF. The CDR3 region has the DNA TGTGCCAGCAGCGTAGAAGCGGGGGGGAGATACGAGCAGTACTTC. The rearrangement links TRBV9 to TRBJ2-7; 10 bases fit TRBD2. This CDR3 is built from 15 residues. V lost 0 bases and J lost 4; bases outside the gene matches: 4. Germline loops: CDR1 SGDLS, CDR2 YYNGEE.

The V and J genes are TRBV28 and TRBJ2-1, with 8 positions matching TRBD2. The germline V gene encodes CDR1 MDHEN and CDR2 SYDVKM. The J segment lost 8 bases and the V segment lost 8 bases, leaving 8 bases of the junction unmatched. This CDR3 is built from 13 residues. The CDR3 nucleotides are TGTGCCAGCTCGGGGGGGCTGAGGTATGAGCAGTTCTTC. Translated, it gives CASSGGLRYEQFF. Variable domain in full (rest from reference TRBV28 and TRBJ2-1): DVKVTQSSRYLVKRTGEKVFLECVQDMDHENMFWYRQDPGLGLRLIYFSYDVKMKEKGDIPEGYSVSREKKERFSLILESASTNQTSMYLCASSGGLRYEQFFGPGTRLTVL.

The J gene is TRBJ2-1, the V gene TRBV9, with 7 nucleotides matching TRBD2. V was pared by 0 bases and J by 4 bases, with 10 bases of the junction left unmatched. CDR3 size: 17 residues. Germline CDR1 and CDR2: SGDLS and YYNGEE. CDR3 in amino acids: CASSVGVSGTVYNEQFF. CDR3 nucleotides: TGTGCCAGCAGCGTAGGTGTAAGCGGGACTGTATACAATGAGCAGTTCTTC.

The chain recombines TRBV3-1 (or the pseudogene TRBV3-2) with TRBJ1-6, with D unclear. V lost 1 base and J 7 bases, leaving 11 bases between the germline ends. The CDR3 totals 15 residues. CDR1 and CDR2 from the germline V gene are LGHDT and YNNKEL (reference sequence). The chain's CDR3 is CASSQAQVGNSPLHF. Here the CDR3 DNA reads TGTGCCAGCAGCCAAGCGCAGGTCGGCAATTCACCCCTCCACTTT.

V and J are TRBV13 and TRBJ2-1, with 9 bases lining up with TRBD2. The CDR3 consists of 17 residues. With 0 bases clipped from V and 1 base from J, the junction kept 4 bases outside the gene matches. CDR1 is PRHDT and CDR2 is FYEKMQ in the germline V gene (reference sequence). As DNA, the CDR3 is TGTGCCAGCAGCTTAGGAGTAGCGGGGGATTCCTACAATGAGCAGTTCTTC. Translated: CASSLGVAGDSYNEQFF.

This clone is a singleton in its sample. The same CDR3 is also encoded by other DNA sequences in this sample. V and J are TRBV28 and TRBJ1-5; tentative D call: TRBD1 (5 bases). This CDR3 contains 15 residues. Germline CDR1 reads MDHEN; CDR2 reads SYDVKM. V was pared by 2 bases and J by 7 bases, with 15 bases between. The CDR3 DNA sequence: TGTGCCAGCAGTTTAGGGCAGGGCTTTCGGCAGCCCCAGCATTTT. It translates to CASSLGQGFRQPQHF.

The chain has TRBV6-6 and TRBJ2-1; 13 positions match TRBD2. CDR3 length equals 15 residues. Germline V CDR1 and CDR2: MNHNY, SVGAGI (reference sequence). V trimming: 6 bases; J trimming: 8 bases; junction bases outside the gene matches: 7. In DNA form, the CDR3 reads TGTGCCAGCAGGATAACTAGCGGGGGGGCCCATGAGCAGTTCTTC. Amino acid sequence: CASRITSGGAHEQFF.

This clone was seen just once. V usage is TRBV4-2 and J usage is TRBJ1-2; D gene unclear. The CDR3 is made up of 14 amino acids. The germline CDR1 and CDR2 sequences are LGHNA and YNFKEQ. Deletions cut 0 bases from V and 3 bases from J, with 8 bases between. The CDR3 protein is CASSQDNRDYGYTF. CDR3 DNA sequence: TGTGCCAGCAGCCAAGATAACCGGGACTATGGCTACACCTTC.

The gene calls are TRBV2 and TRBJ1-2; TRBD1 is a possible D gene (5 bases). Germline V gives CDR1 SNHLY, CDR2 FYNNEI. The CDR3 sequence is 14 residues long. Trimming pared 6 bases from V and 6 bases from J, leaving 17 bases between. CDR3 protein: CASSGRAAGNGYTF. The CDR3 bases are TGTGCCAGCAGCGGCAGGGCAGCGGGAAATGGCTACACCTTC. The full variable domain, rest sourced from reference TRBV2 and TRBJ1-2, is EPEVTQTPSHQVTQMGQEVILRCVPISNHLYFYWYRQILGQKVEFLVSFYNNEISEKSEIFDDQFSVERPDGSNFTLKIRSTKLEDSAMYFCASSGRAAGNGYTFGSGTRLTVV.